This T cell receptor (beta chain) was profiled in a study of T-cell reconstitution after alpha-beta-depleted transplantation in children listed by TCRdb under 2016. For context, the study as a whole: Using TCR repertoire profiling, the study followed T-cell immune reconstitution in a quantitative way in children after TCRalphabeta/CD19-depleted allogeneic hematopoietic cell transplantation. General study outcomes and caveats: In some patients, the high TCRbeta diversity seen at day 60 was put down to recipient T cells and intrathymic progenitors that had survived conditioning. The apparently early recovery of alphabetaT-cell counts about two months after transplant reportedly depended on only several hundred rapidly expanded clones that came from non-depleted graft cells. Over the following months the frequencies of hyperexpanded clones went down, and after one year T-cell counts and TCRbeta diversity were mostly credited to newly produced T cells.

V is cut back by 0 bases and J by 6 bases, with 2 bases in the junction unmatched. From the cysteine up to the phenylalanine, the CDR3 has a length of 15 residues. Here the CDR3 DNA is all that survives: 45 bases in frame from base 1. Looking up the germline V gene yields CDR1 SGHRS and CDR2 YFSETQ. Receptor amplification or capture employed PCR. The instrument given in TCRdb is Illumina HiSeq 2500. TCR library preparation used molecular barcoding, with unique molecular identifiers applied to normalize quantification of the TCRbeta repertoire. TCRdb trimmed public reads at Q25 via fastp, called clones via MiXCR and kept in-frame beta chains. Every CDR3 protein is listed once, alongside the most common genes and DNA of its rows. The sample table shows hundreds of thousands of distinct CDR3 sequences, and approximately 13% are seen once. The biggest ten clones account for about 2% of the sample. This clonotype showed up many times. The antigen it recognizes is unknown. There are no base qualities to consult, and no much larger clone falls within one base.

The treatment or condition label corresponds to: allogeneic hematopoietic cell transplantation with graft depleted of TCRalphabeta T cells and CD19 B cells. The transplant recipients were children given TCRalphabeta/CD19-depleted allogeneic hematopoietic cell grafts. The chain is encoded by TRBV5-1 joined to TRBJ1-6; 8 bases in the middle match TRBD1. Sample: PBMCs, mostly from graft donor cells, taken 360 days after TCRalphabeta/CD19-depleted stem cell transplant. The receptor comes from a male patient younger than 18 who had a stem cell transplant for acute myeloid leukemia, so the T cells may come from the graft donor. The sequenced DNA: TGCGCCAGCAGCTTGGTCGGGACAGGTAATTCACCCCTCCACTTT. It is translated as CASSLVGTGNSPLHF.